This entry describes one T cell receptor beta chain. Its antigen remains unknown. The CDR3 is 15 amino acids. CDR1 SGHVS and CDR2 FNYEAQ come from the germline V gene. Trimming cost V 3 bases and J 2 bases, with 11 bases left between them. Amplification used 60 Vbeta primers and 13 Jbeta primers. Sequenced by immunoSEQ multiplex PCR; TCRdb stores in-frame clones only, minus some. Of fewer than 110,000 clones listed, around three quarters were seen once; the top ten hold roughly 4%. These data originate in a study of cytomegalovirus exposure and HLA in healthy donors. At the level of the study: From 150 million to 200 million T cells, an earlier analysis saw approximately 120 million unique TCR beta sequences. Study-wide findings and caveats: Immune exposure was documented only through CMV serostatus.

This sequence originates from a man between 50 and 59 years old in good health and CMV-seropositive. The sample taken for sequencing was PBMCs. This sequence joins TRBV7-6 and TRBJ2-1; weak D call: TRBD2 (6 bases). This chain's CDR3 is CASSFWRGTYNEQFF. The CDR3 DNA reads as TGTGCCAGCAGCTTTTGGAGGGGCACCTACAATGAGCAGTTCTTC.